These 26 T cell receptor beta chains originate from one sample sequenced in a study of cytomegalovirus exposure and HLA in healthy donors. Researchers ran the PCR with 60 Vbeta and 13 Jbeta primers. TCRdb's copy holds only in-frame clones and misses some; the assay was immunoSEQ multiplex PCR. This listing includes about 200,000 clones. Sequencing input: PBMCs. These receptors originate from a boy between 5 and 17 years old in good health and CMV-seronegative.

CDR3 in DNA: TGTGCCAGCAGCGTCGCGGGGGGGCTGGCAGATACGCAGTATTTT. Protein: CASSVAGGLADTQYF. The V call is TRBV13, the J call TRBJ2-3; 9 nucleotides line up with TRBD2. J gave up 4 bases and V 5 bases, and 7 bases lay outside the gene matches. The CDR3 is 15 amino acids. Germline CDR1 is PRHDT and CDR2 is FYEKMQ (reference sequence).

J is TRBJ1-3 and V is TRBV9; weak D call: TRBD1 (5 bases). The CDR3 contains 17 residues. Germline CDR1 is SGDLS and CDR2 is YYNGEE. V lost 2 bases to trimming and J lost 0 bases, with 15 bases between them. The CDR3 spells CASSVASGQHSGNTIYF. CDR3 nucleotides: TGTGCCAGCAGCGTCGCTTCCGGACAACACTCTGGAAACACCATATATTTT. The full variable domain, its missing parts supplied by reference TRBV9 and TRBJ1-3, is DSGVTQTPKHLITATGQRVTLRCSPRSGDLSVYWYQQSLDQGLQFLIQYYNGEERAKGNILERFSAQQFPDLHSELNLSSLELGDSALYFCASSVASGQHSGNTIYFGEGSWLTVV.

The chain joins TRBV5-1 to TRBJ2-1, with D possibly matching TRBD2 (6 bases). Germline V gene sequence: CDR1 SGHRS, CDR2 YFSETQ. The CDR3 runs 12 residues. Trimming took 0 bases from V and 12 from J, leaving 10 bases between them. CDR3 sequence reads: CASSLGRDGQFF. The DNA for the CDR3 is TGCGCCAGCAGCTTGGGGCGGGACGGGCAGTTCTTC.

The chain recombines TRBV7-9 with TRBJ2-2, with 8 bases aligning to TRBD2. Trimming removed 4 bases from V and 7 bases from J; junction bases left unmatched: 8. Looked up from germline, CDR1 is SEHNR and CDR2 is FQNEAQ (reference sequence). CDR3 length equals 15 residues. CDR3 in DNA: TGTGCCAGCAGCTCGCCGGGGGGGCTCGGCGGGGAGCTGTTTTTT. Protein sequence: CASSSPGGLGGELFF.

DNA for the CDR3: TGTGCCAGCAGCCCCGCCCCCCGCGGCAGTAGCTACGAGCAGTACTTC. Amino acids: CASSPAPRGSSYEQYF. The rearrangement links TRBV7-2 to TRBJ2-7, with unresolved D. Per germline, CDR1 SGHTA and CDR2 FQGNSA. The CDR3 runs 16 residues. V lost 5 bases to trimming and J lost 3 bases, with 20 bases between them.

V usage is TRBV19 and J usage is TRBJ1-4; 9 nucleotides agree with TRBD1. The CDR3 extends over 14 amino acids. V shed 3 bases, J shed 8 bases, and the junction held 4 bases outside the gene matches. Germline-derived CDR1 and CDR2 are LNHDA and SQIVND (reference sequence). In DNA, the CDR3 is TGTGCCAGTAGTATCGGGACAGGGTGGGAAAAACTGTTTTTT. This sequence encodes CASSIGTGWEKLFF.

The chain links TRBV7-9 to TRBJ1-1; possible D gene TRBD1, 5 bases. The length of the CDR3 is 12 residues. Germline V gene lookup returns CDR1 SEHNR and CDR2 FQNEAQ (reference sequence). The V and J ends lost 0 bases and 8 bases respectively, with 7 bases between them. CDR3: CASSLAGAEAFF. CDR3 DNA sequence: TGTGCCAGCAGCTTAGCAGGGGCGGAAGCTTTCTTT.

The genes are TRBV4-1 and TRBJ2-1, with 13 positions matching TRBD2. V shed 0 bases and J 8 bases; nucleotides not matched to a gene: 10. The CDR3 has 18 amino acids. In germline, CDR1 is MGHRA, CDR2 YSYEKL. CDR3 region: CASSQEAPGLAGVDEQFF. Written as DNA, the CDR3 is TGCGCCAGCAGCCAAGAGGCCCCTGGACTAGCGGGGGTGGATGAGCAGTTCTTC.

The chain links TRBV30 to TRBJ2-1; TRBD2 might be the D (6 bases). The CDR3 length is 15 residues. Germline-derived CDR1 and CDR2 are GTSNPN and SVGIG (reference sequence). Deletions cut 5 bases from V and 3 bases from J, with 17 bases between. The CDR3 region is CAWEHIGGNYNEQFF. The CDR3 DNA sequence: TGTGCCTGGGAACACATCGGGGGTAACTACAATGAGCAGTTCTTC.

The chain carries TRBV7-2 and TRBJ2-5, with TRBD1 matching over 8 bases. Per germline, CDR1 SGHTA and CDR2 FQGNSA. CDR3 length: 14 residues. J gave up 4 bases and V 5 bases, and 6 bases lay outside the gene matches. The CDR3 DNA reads TGTGCCAGCAGCCCCGGCAGGGGGCCAGAGACCCAGTACTTC. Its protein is CASSPGRGPETQYF.

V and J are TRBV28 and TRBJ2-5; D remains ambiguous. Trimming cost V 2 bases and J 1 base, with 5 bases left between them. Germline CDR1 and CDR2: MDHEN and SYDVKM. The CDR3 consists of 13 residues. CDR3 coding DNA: TGTGCCAGCAGTTTACAGGTCCAAGAGACCCAGTACTTC. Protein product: CASSLQVQETQYF.

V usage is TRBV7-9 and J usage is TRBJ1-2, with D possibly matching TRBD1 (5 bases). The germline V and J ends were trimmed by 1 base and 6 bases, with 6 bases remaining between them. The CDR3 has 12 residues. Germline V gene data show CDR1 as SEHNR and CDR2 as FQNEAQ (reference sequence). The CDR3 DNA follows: TGTGCCAGCAGCTTAGAAGGGGATGGCTACACCTTC. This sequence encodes CASSLEGDGYTF.

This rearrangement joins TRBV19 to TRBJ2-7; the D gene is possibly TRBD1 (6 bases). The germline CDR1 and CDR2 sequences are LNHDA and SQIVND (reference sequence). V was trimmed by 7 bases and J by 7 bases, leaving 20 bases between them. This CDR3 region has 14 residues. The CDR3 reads CASTPGAGVGEQYF. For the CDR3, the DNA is TGTGCCAGTACGCCAGGGGCAGGGGTCGGAGAGCAGTACTTC. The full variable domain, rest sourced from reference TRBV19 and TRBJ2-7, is DGGITQSPKYLFRKEGQNVTLSCEQNLNHDAMYWYRQDPGQGLRLIYYSQIVNDFQKGDIAEGYSVSREKKESFPLTVTSAQKNPTAFYLCASTPGAGVGEQYFGPGTRLTVT.

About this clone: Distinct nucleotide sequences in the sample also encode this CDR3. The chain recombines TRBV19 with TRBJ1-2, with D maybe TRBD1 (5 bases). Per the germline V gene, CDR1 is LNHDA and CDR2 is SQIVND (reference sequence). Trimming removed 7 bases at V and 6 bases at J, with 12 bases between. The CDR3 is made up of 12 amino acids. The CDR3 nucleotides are TGTGCCAGTACGGCAGGGATCCATGGCTACACCTTC. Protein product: CASTAGIHGYTF.

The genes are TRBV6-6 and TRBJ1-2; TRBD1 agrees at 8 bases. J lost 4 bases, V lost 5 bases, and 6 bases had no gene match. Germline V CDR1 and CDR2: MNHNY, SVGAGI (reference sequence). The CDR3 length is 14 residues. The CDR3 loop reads CASSPTGQVYGYTF. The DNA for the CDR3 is TGTGCCAGCAGTCCGACGGGACAGGTCTATGGCTACACCTTC.

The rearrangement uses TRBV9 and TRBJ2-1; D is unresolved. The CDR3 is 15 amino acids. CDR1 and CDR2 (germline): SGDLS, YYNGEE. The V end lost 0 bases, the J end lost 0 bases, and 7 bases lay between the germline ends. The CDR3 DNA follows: TGTGCCAGCAGCGTAGATTCCGGCTCCTACAATGAGCAGTTCTTC. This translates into CASSVDSGSYNEQFF.

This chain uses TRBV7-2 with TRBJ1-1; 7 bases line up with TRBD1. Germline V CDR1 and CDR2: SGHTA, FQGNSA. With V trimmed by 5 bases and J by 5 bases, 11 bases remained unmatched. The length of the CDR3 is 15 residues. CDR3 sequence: CASSQGGAGRTEAFF. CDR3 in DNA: TGTGCCAGCAGCCAGGGGGGAGCAGGGAGGACTGAAGCTTTCTTT.

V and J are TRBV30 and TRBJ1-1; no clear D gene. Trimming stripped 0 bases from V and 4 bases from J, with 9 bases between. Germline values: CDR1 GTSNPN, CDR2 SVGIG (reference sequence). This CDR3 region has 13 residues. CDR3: CAWSVPAVTEAFF. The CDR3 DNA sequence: TGTGCCTGGAGTGTACCGGCGGTCACTGAAGCTTTCTTT.

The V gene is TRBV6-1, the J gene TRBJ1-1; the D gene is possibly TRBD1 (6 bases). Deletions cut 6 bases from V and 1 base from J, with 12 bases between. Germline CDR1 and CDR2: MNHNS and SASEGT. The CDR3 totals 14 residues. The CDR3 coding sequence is TGTGCCAGCAGGAATAGAGGGGGGAACACTGAAGCTTTCTTT. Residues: CASRNRGGNTEAFF.

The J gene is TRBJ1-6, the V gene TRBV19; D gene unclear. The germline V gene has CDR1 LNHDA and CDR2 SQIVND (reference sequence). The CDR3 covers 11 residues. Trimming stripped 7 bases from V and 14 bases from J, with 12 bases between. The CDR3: CASILGRTLHF. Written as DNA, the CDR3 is TGTGCCAGTATTCTCGGGAGGACCCTCCACTTT.

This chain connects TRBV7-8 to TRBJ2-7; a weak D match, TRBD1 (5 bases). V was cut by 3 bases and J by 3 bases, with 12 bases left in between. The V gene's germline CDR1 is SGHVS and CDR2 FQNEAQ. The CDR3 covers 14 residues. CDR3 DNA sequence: TGTGCCAGCAGCTTGAATCAGGGCCTCTACGAGCAGTACTTC. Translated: CASSLNQGLYEQYF.

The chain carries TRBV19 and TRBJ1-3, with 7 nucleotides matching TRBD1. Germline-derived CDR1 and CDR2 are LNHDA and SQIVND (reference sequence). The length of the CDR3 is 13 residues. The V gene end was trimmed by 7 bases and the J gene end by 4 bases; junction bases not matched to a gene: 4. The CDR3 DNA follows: TGTGCCAGTACCTCAGGGGGAGGAAACACCATATATTTT. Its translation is CASTSGGGNTIYF. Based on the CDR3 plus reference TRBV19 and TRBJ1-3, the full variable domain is DGGITQSPKYLFRKEGQNVTLSCEQNLNHDAMYWYRQDPGQGLRLIYYSQIVNDFQKGDIAEGYSVSREKKESFPLTVTSAQKNPTAFYLCASTSGGGNTIYFGEGSWLTVV.

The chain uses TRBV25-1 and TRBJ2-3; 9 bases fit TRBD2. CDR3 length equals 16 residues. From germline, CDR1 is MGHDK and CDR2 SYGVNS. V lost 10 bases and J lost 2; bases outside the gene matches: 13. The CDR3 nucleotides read TGTGCCAACCAAACAAGTAGCGGGGGAGTCACAGATACGCAGTATTTT. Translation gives CANQTSSGGVTDTQYF.

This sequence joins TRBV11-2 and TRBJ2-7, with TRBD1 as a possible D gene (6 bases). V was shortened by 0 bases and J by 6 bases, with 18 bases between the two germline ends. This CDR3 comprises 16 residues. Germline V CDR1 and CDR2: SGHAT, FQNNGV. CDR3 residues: CASSLDLDQGWSEQYF. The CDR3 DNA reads TGTGCCAGCAGCTTAGATCTCGACCAGGGGTGGAGCGAGCAGTACTTC.

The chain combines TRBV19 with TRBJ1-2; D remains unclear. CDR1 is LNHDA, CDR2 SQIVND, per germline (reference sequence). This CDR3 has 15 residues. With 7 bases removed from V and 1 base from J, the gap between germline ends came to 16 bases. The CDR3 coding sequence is TGTGCCAGTACCCCGTTACGGGGAGGTAACTATGGCTACACCTTC. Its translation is CASTPLRGGNYGYTF.

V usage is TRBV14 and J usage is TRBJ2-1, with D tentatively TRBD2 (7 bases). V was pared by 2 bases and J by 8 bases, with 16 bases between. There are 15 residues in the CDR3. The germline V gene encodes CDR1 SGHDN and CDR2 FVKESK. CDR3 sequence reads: CASSQWGGPGDEQFF. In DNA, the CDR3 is TGTGCCAGCAGCCAATGGGGGGGGCCGGGAGATGAGCAGTTCTTC.